What follows describes a single T cell receptor beta chain. The antigen is unknown. The record originates from a study of T cell responses to AZD1222 COVID-19 vaccine. The repertoire was sequenced with immunoSEQ multiplex PCR; TCRdb's copy has only in-frame clones and lacks some. Altogether some 190,000 clones are present, 85% to 95% being singletons, with the ten largest covering more than 1.5%. Study findings and constraints: Across spike, vaccine-associated CD4 TCRs were found, dominant at 160-218 and 743-854.

Pooled samples include second doses given at about 4 or 12 weeks. Trimming removed 6 bases from V and 4 bases from J; junction bases left unmatched: 8. The CDR3 covers 14 residues. Germline V gene data show CDR1 as SNHLY and CDR2 as FYNNEI. The V and J genes are TRBV2 and TRBJ1-1, with 7 bases matching TRBD1. The TCR originated in an adult who received the AZD1222 COVID-19 vaccine. The sample in question was peripheral blood, obtained 28 days after the second AZD1222 dose. CDR3: CASSRGGAGTEAFF. As DNA, the CDR3 is TGTGCCAGCAGCCGAGGGGGCGCGGGCACTGAAGCTTTCTTT.